Included here is one TCR beta chain sequence, with context. The antigen is unknown. 5'RACE template switching with UMIs generated TCR beta cDNA. TCRdb re-called the 5' RACE reads, yielding one record per CDR3 amino acid sequence without DNA. The specimen's table records hundreds of thousands of distinct CDR3 sequences. This specimen comes from a study of T cells expressing NK-cell markers. Study-level findings and limits: Dominant NKG2C+ clonotypes made up about 1.0-7.0% of CD8+ T cells in a handful of donors.

The CDR3 is made up of 14 amino acids. CDR1 is MGHDK, CDR2 SYGVNS, per germline. The source is a man in his late teens or twenties in good health. Sequenced: blood T cells: a sorted CD56 or NKG2C T cell subset, CD4+ or CD8+ T cells, or bulk PBMC T cells (not recorded which). The rearrangement links TRBV25-1 to TRBJ2-7; the TCRdb call, TRBD1, lacks DNA for checking. CDR3: CASEGGSFLNEQYF.